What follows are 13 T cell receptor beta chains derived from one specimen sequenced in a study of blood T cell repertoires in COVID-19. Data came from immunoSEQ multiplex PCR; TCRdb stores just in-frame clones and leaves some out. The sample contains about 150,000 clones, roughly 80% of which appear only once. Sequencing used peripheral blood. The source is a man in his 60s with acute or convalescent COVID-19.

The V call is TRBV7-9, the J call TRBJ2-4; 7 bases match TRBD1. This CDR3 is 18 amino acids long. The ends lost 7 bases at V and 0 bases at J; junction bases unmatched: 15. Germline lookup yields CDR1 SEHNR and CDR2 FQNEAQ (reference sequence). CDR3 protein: CASIRTGIGGGAKNIQYF. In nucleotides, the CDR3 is TGTGCCAGCATCCGGACAGGAATAGGTGGTGGAGCCAAAAACATTCAGTACTTC.

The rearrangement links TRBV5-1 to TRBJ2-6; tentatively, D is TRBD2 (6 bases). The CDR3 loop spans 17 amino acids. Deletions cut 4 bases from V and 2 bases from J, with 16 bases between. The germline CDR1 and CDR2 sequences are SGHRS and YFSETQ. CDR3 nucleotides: TGCGCCAGCAGCGTATCCGGAGGAGGGACTGGGGCCAACGTCCTGACTTTC. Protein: CASSVSGGGTGANVLTF.

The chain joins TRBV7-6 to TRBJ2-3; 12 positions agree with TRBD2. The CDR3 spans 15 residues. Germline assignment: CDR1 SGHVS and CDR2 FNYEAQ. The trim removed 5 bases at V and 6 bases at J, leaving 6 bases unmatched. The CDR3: CASSRLAGASDTQYF. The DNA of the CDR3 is TGTGCCAGCAGCCGACTAGCGGGGGCGAGTGATACGCAGTATTTT. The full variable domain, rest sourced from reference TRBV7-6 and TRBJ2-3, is GAGVSQSPRYKVTKRGQDVALRCDPISGHVSLYWYRQALGQGPEFLTYFNYEAQQDKSGLPNDRFSAERPEGSISTLTIQRTEQRDSAMYRCASSRLAGASDTQYFGPGTRLTVL.

In DNA form, the CDR3 reads TGTGCCAGCAGCTCCCGTAGCAGTGCGCAGTACTTC. Translated: CASSSRSSAQYF. This chain connects TRBV28 to TRBJ2-7; D is ambiguous. The V gene's germline CDR1 is MDHEN and CDR2 SYDVKM. V was trimmed by 6 bases and J by 9 bases, leaving 15 bases between them. The length of the CDR3 is 12 residues.

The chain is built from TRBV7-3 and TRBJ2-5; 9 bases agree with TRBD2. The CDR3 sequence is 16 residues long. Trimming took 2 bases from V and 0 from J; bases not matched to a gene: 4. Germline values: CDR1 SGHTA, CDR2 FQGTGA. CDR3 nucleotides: TGTGCCAGCAGCTTACGCCAGCGGGGGGACCAAGAGACCCAGTACTTC. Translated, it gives CASSLRQRGDQETQYF.

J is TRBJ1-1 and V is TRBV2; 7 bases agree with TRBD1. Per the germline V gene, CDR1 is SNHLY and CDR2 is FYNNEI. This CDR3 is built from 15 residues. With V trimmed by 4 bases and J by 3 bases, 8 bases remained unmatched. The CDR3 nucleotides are TGTGCCAGCAGTGGGACAGGCAGCCTTTACACTGAAGCTTTCTTT. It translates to CASSGTGSLYTEAFF.

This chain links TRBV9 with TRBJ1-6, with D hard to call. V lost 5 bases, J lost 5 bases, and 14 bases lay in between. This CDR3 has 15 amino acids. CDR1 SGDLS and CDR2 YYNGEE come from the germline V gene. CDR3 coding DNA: TGTGCCAGCAGTACCGGGAGGACGGATAATTCACCCCTCCACTTT. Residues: CASSTGRTDNSPLHF. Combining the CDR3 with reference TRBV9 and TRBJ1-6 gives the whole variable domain DSGVTQTPKHLITATGQRVTLRCSPRSGDLSVYWYQQSLDQGLQFLIQYYNGEERAKGNILERFSAQQFPDLHSELNLSSLELGDSALYFCASSTGRTDNSPLHFGNGTRLTVT.

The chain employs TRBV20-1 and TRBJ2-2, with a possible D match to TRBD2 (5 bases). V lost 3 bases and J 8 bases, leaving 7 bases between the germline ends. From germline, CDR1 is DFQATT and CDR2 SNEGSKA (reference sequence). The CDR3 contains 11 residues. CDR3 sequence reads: CSARWRGELFF. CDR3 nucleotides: TGCAGTGCTAGGTGGAGGGGGGAGCTGTTTTTT.

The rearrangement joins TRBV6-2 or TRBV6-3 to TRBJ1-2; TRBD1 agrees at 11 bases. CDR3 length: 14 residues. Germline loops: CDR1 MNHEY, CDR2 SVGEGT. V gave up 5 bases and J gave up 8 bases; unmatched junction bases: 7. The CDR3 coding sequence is TGTGCCAGCAGTCCCTCGAGGACAGGGGGCGGCTACACCTTC. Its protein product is CASSPSRTGGGYTF.

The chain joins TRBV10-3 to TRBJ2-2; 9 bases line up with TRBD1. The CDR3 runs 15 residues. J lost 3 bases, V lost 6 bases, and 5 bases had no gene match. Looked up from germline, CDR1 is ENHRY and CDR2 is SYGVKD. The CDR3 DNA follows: TGTGCCATCAGGGACGGGGACAGGGACACCGGGGAGCTGTTTTTT. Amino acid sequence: CAIRDGDRDTGELFF.

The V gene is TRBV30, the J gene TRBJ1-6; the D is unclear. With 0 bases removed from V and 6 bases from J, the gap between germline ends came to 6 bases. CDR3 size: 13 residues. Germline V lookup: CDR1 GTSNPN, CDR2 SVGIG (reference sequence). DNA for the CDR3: TGTGCCTGGAGTGTACAGAGTAATTCACCCCTCCACTTT. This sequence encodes CAWSVQSNSPLHF.

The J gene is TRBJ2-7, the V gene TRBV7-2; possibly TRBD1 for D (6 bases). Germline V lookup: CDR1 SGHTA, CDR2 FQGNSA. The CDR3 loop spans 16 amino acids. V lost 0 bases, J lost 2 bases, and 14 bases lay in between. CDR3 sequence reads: CASSLAGAKLPYEQYF. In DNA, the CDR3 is TGTGCCAGCAGCTTAGCGGGGGCGAAACTCCCCTACGAGCAGTACTTC.

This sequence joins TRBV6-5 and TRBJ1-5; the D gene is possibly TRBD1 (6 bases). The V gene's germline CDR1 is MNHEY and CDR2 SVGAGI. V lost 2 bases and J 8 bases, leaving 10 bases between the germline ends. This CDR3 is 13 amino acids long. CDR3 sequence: CASSYTRQEPQHF. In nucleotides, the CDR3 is TGTGCCAGCAGTTACACTCGACAGGAGCCCCAGCATTTT.